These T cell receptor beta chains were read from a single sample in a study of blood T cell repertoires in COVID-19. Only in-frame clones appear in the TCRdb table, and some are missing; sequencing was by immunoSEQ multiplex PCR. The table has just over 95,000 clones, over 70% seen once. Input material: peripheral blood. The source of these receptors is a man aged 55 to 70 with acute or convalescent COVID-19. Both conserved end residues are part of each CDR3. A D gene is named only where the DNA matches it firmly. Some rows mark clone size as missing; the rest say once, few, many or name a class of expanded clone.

CDR3aa: CASSPGTANSPLHF; CDR3nt: TGTGCCAGCAGCCCAGGGACAGCGAATTCACCCCTCCACTTT; v_gene: TRBV7-8; abundance: -; j_gene: TRBJ1-6; d_gene: TRBD1
CDR3aa: CASTDRRDFYGYTF; CDR3nt: TGTGCCAGCACCGATCGACGGGACTTCTATGGCTACACCTTC; v_gene: TRBV6-5; abundance: -; j_gene: TRBJ1-2; d_gene: -
CDR3aa: CASRPGQAHDVF; CDR3nt: TGTGCCAGCAGGCCAGGACAGGCCCACGACGTCTTT; v_gene: TRBV12-3/TRBV12-4; abundance: -; j_gene: TRBJ1-1; d_gene: TRBD1
CDR3aa: CASTGTSSDYGYTF; CDR3nt: TGTGCCAGTACCGGGACTTCGAGCGACTATGGCTACACCTTC; v_gene: TRBV11-3; abundance: once; j_gene: TRBJ1-2; d_gene: -
CDR3aa: CATSPAEETQYF; CDR3nt: TGTGCCACCAGCCCGGCGGAAGAGACCCAGTACTTC; v_gene: TRBV15; abundance: many; j_gene: TRBJ2-5; d_gene: -
CDR3aa: CASSSGQNQPQHF; CDR3nt: TGCGCCAGCAGCTCTGGACAGAATCAGCCCCAGCATTTT; v_gene: TRBV5-1; abundance: -; j_gene: TRBJ1-5; d_gene: -
CDR3aa: CASSSRLGGDEQFF; CDR3nt: TGTGCCAGCAGTTCCCGCCTTGGGGGCGATGAGCAGTTCTTC; v_gene: TRBV6-2/TRBV6-3; abundance: -; j_gene: TRBJ2-1; d_gene: -
CDR3aa: CASSQQIPRTASSYNEQFF; CDR3nt: TGTGCCAGCAGCCAACAGATTCCCAGGACAGCGAGCTCCTACAATGAGCAGTTCTTC; v_gene: TRBV3-1/TRBV3-2; abundance: -; j_gene: TRBJ2-1; d_gene: -
CDR3aa: CASSINSGSYNEQFF; CDR3nt: TGTGCCAGTAGTATTAATAGCGGGTCCTACAATGAGCAGTTCTTC; v_gene: TRBV19; abundance: medium-sized; j_gene: TRBJ2-1; d_gene: TRBD2
CDR3aa: CASMLAGSNTIYF; CDR3nt: TGTGCCAGCATGTTAGCAGGGTCGAACACCATATATTTT; v_gene: TRBV6-5; abundance: -; j_gene: TRBJ1-3; d_gene: -
CDR3aa: CAISTSGGRDEQFF; CDR3nt: TGTGCCATCAGTACTAGCGGGGGGCGGGATGAGCAGTTCTTC; v_gene: TRBV10-3; abundance: -; j_gene: TRBJ2-1; d_gene: TRBD2
CDR3aa: CASSSYRDDTEAFF; CDR3nt: TGTGCCAGCTCATCTTACAGGGACGACACTGAAGCTTTCTTT; v_gene: TRBV18; abundance: once; j_gene: TRBJ1-1; d_gene: -
CDR3aa: CASSFGGNTIYF; CDR3nt: TGTGCCAGCAGCTTTGGGGGGAACACCATATATTTT; v_gene: TRBV5-6; abundance: -; j_gene: TRBJ1-3; d_gene: -
CDR3aa: CSVDITSGGSFVNEQFF; CDR3nt: TGCAGCGTTGATATCACTAGCGGGGGCTCATTTGTCAATGAGCAGTTCTTC; v_gene: TRBV29-1; abundance: once; j_gene: TRBJ2-1; d_gene: TRBD2
CDR3aa: CASSYSTTNYGYTF; CDR3nt: TGTGCCAGCAGTTACTCGACAACTAACTATGGCTACACCTTC; v_gene: TRBV6-2/TRBV6-3; abundance: -; j_gene: TRBJ1-2; d_gene: -
CDR3aa: CSGRQGGSGNTIYF; CDR3nt: TGCAGCGGTAGACAGGGAGGATCTGGAAACACCATATATTTT; v_gene: TRBV29-1; abundance: -; j_gene: TRBJ1-3; d_gene: TRBD1
CDR3aa: CASSPGQGITDTQYF; CDR3nt: TGTGCCAGCAGCCCGGGACAGGGGATCACAGATACGCAGTATTTT; v_gene: TRBV6-6; abundance: -; j_gene: TRBJ2-3; d_gene: TRBD1
CDR3aa: CASSQDSSGLYQPQHF; CDR3nt: TGTGCCAGCAGCCAAGATAGTTCAGGGCTCTATCAGCCCCAGCATTTT; v_gene: TRBV3-1/TRBV3-2; abundance: -; j_gene: TRBJ1-5; d_gene: -
CDR3aa: CASSHPNGDLDGYTF; CDR3nt: TGTGCCAGCAGCCACCCAAACGGGGATCTGGATGGCTACACCTTC; v_gene: TRBV3-1/TRBV3-2; abundance: -; j_gene: TRBJ1-2; d_gene: -
CDR3aa: CASREGRGGTQPQHF; CDR3nt: TGTGCCAGTAGGGAGGGGAGGGGAGGGACTCAGCCCCAGCATTTT; v_gene: TRBV19; abundance: -; j_gene: TRBJ1-5; d_gene: -
CDR3aa: CASSLGTSETDTQYF; CDR3nt: TGCGCCAGCAGCTTAGGGACTAGCGAGACAGATACGCAGTATTTT; v_gene: TRBV5-1; abundance: -; j_gene: TRBJ2-3; d_gene: TRBD2
CDR3aa: CASGSLAGGPDTQYF; CDR3nt: TGCGCCAGCGGCTCACTAGCGGGGGGGCCGGATACGCAGTATTTT; v_gene: TRBV5-1; abundance: -; j_gene: TRBJ2-3; d_gene: TRBD2
CDR3aa: CASSALRGGGDSYEQYF; CDR3nt: TGTGCCAGCAGCGCCCTACGGGGCGGGGGGGATTCCTACGAGCAGTACTTC; v_gene: TRBV9; abundance: once; j_gene: TRBJ2-7; d_gene: TRBD2
CDR3aa: CSASIGGATDTQYF; CDR3nt: TGCAGTGCTAGTATTGGCGGTGCCACAGATACGCAGTATTTT; v_gene: TRBV20-1; abundance: -; j_gene: TRBJ2-3; d_gene: -
CDR3aa: CAGRGGRTGELFF; CDR3nt: TGTGCCGGGCGGGGGGGCCGAACCGGGGAGCTGTTTTTT; v_gene: TRBV30; abundance: -; j_gene: TRBJ2-2; d_gene: TRBD2
CDR3aa: CASSQEAHSGNTIYF; CDR3nt: TGCGCCAGCAGCCAGGAGGCCCACTCTGGAAACACCATATATTTT; v_gene: TRBV4-3; abundance: -; j_gene: TRBJ1-3; d_gene: -
CDR3aa: CATSTRLFGNTIYF; CDR3nt: TGTGCCACCAGCACTAGACTATTTGGAAACACCATATATTTT; v_gene: TRBV15; abundance: -; j_gene: TRBJ1-3; d_gene: -
CDR3aa: CASSQDTKTIQYF; CDR3nt: TGTGCCAGCAGCCAAGACACAAAAACCATTCAGTACTTC; v_gene: TRBV3-1/TRBV3-2; abundance: -; j_gene: TRBJ2-4; d_gene: -
CDR3aa: CASSIDRDSPLHF; CDR3nt: TGTGCCAGTAGTATAGATCGGGATTCACCCCTCCACTTT; v_gene: TRBV19; abundance: -; j_gene: TRBJ1-6; d_gene: -
CDR3aa: CASSLWGKRQETQYF; CDR3nt: TGTGCCAGCAGTTTATGGGGCAAGCGACAAGAGACCCAGTACTTC; v_gene: TRBV27; abundance: -; j_gene: TRBJ2-5; d_gene: -
CDR3aa: CASSDPGTGYQHEQFF; CDR3nt: TGCGCCAGCAGCGACCCCGGGACAGGGTATCAACATGAGCAGTTCTTC; v_gene: TRBV5-1; abundance: -; j_gene: TRBJ2-1; d_gene: TRBD1
CDR3aa: CASSSGPTGLNTEAFF; CDR3nt: TGTGCCAGCAGCTCTGGTCCGACAGGGTTAAACACTGAAGCTTTCTTT; v_gene: TRBV5-6; abundance: -; j_gene: TRBJ1-1; d_gene: TRBD1
CDR3aa: CASSQGRLAGPLGANVLTF; CDR3nt: TGCGCCAGCAGCCAAGGCAGGCTAGCGGGGCCCTTAGGGGCCAACGTCCTGACTTTC; v_gene: TRBV4-1; abundance: -; j_gene: TRBJ2-6; d_gene: TRBD2